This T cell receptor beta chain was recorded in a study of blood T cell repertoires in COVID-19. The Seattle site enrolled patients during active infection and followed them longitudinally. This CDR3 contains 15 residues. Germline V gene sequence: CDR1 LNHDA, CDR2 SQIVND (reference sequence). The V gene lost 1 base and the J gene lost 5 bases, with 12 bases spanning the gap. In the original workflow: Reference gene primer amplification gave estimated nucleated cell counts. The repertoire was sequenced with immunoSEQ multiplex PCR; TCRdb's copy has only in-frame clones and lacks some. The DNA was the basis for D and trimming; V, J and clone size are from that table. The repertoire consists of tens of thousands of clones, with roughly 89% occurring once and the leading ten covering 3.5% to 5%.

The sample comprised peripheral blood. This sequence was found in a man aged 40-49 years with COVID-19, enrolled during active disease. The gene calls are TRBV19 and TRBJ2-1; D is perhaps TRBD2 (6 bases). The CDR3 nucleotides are TGTGCCAGTAGTATAGGGGCGGGACTGCACAATGAGCAGTTCTTC. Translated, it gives CASSIGAGLHNEQFF. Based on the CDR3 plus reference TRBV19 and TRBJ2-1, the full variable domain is DGGITQSPKYLFRKEGQNVTLSCEQNLNHDAMYWYRQDPGQGLRLIYYSQIVNDFQKGDIAEGYSVSREKKESFPLTVTSAQKNPTAFYLCASSIGAGLHNEQFFGPGTRLTVL.